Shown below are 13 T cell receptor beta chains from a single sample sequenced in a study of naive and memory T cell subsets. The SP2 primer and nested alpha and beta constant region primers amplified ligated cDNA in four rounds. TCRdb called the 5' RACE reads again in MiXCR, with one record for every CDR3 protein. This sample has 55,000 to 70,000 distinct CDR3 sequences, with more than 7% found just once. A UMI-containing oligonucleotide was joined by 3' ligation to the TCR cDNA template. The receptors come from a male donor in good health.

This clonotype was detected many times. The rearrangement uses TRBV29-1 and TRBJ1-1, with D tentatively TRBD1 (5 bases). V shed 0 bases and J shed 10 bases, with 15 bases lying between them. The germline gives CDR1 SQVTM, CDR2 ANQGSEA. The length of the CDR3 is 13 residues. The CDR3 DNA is TGCAGCGTTGAAGATCCCTCGACAGCGACAGCTTTCTTT. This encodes CSVEDPSTATAFF.

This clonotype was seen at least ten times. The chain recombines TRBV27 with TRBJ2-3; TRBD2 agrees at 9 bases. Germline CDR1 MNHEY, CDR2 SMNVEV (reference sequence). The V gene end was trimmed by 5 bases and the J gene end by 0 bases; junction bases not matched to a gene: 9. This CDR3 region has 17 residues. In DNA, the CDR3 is TGTGCCAGCAGTGGTGCGGGGGGGCTAGTAAGCACAGATACGCAGTATTTT. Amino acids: CASSGAGGLVSTDTQYF.

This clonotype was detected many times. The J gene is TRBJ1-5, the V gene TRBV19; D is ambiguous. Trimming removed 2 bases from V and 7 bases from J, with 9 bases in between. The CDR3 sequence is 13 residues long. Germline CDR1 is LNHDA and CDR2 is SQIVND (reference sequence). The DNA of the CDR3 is TGTGCCAGTAGTATAAGGCTGCAACAGCCCCAGCATTTT. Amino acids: CASSIRLQQPQHF.

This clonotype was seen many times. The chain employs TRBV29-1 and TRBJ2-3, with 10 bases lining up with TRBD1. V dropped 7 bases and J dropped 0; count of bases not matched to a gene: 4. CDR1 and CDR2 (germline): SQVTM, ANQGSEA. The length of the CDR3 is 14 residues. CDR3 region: CSGTGGFSTDTQYF. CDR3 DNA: TGCAGCGGGACAGGGGGTTTTAGCACAGATACGCAGTATTTT.

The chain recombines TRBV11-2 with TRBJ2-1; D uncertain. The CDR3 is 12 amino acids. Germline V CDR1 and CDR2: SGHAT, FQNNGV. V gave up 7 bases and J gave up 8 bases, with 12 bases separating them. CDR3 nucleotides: TGTGCCAGCACCCCTTCGTGGCATGAGCAGTTCTTC. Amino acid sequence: CASTPSWHEQFF.

The CDR3 reads CSALPRGSYEQYF. The CDR3 coding sequence is TGCAGCGCCCTTCCGCGGGGCTCCTACGAGCAGTACTTC. This chain uses TRBV29-1 with TRBJ2-7, with D possibly being TRBD2 (6 bases). Trimming took off 7 bases at V and 0 bases at J, with 13 bases between the two ends. The germline V gene has CDR1 SQVTM and CDR2 ANQGSEA. CDR3 length equals 13 residues.

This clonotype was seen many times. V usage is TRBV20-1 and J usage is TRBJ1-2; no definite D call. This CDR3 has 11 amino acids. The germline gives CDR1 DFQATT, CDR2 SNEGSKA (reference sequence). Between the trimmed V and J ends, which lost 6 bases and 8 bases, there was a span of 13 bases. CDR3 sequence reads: CSALAMGGYTF. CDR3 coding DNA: TGCAGTGCACTCGCCATGGGGGGCTACACCTTC.

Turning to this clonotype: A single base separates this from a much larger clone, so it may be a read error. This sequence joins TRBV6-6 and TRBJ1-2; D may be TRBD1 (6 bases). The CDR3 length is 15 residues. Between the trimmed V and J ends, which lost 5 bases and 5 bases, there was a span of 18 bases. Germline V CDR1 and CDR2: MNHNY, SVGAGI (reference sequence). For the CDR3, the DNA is TGTGCCAGCAGTCGTGGGGAAGGGGGAGGATATGGCTACACCTTC. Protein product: CASSRGEGGGYGYTF.

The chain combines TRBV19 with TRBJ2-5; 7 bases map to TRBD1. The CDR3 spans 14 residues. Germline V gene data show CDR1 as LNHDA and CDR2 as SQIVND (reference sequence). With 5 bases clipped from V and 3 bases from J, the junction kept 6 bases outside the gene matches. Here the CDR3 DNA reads TGTGCCAGTAGTCGGGACAGCATCAAAGAGACCCAGTACTTC. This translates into CASSRDSIKETQYF.

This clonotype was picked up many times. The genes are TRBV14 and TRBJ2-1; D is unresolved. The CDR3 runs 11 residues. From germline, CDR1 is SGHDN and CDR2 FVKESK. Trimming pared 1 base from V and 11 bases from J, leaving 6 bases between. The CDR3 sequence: CASSQGPQQFF. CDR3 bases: TGTGCCAGCAGCCAAGGCCCCCAGCAGTTCTTC.

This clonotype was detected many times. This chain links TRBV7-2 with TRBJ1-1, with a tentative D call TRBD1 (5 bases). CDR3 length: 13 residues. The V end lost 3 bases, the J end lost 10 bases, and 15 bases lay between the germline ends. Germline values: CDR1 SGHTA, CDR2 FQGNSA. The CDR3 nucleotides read TGTGCCAGCAGCTTGAGGGGCGTCGATGGAGCTTTCTTT. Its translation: CASSLRGVDGAFF.

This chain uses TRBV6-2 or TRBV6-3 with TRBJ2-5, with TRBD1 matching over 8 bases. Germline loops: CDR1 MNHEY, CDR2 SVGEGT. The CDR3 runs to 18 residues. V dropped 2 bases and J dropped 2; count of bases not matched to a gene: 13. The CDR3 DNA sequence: TGTGCCAGCAGTTACCTGTTCCTCTTCGGGACAGGTCAAGAGACCCAGTACTTC. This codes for CASSYLFLFGTGQETQYF.

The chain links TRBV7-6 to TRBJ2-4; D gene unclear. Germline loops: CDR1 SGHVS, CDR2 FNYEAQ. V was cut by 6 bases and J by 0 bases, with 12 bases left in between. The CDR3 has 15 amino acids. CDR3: CASRLRPLAKNIQYF. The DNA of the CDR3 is TGTGCCAGCAGACTGCGACCTCTAGCCAAAAACATTCAGTACTTC. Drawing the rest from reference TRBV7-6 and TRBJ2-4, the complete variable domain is GAGVSQSPRYKVTKRGQDVALRCDPISGHVSLYWYRQALGQGPEFLTYFNYEAQQDKSGLPNDRFSAERPEGSISTLTIQRTEQRDSAMYRCASRLRPLAKNIQYFGAGTRLSVL.